This T cell receptor beta chain is drawn from a study of blood T cells in healthy people across ages. Regarding the study as a whole: With age, beta diversity per million T cells declined roughly linearly, significantly by about 40.

The second PCR ran about 7 to 12 cycles with a sample-barcoded 5' primer and J-beta primers. TCRdb recomputed calls from the 5' RACE reads with MiXCR, one row per CDR3 protein. In the table there are 500,000 to 650,000 distinct CDR3 sequences, roughly a quarter of which are singletons. V was clipped by 0 bases and J by 3 bases, with 14 bases between them. The CDR3 sequence is 16 residues long. Germline CDR1 SGDLS, CDR2 YYNGEE. A word on this clonotype: The antigen is not known.

The sample was also linked to a second study, of T cells of mothers and their children. That work contributes: The TCR beta CDR3 read count exceeded 9.5 million for each mother and was several million for each child.

This TCR came from a boy younger than 10 in good health. The chain uses TRBV9 and TRBJ2-3; D unresolved. Sequencing used blood. The CDR3 loop is CASSVGSTRRTDTQYF. The CDR3 DNA reads as TGTGCCAGCAGCGTAGGATCCACCCGAAGGACAGATACGCAGTATTTT.